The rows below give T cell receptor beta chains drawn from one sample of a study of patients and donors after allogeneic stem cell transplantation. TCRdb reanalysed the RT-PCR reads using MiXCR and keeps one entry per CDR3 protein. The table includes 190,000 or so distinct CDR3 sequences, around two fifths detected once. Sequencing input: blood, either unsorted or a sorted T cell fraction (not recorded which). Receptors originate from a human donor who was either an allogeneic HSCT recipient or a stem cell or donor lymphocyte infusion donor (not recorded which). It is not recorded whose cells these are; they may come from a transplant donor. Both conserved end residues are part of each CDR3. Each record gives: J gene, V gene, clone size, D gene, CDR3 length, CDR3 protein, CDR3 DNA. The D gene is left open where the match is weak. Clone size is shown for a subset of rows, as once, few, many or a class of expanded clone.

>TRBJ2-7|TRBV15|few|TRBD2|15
CATSRVAGRNYEQYF
TGTGCCACCAGCAGAGTAGCGGGGAGGAACTACGAGCAGTACTTC
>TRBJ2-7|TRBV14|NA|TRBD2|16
CASSQDGTSGSYEQYF
TGTGCCAGCAGCCAAGACGGGACTAGCGGATCCTACGAGCAGTACTTC
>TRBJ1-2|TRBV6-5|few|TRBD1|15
CASSSGTGLVSGYTF
TGTGCCAGTTCAAGCGGGACAGGTCTCGTAAGTGGCTACACCTTC
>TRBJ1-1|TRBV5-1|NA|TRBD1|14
CASSLSGQPTEAFF
TGCGCCAGCAGCTTATCGGGACAGCCGACTGAAGCTTTCTTT
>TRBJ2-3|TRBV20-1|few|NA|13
CSASGASTDTQYF
TGCAGTGCTTCGGGGGCTAGCACAGATACGCAGTATTTT
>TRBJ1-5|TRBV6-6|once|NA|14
CASSYSGESQPQHF
TGTGCCAGCAGTTACTCAGGGGAAAGTCAGCCCCAGCATTTT
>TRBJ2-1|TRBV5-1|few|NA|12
CASSLRSNEQFF
TGCGCCAGCAGCTTGAGGTCCAATGAGCAGTTCTTC
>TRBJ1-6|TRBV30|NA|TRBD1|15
CAWSVRTGGLSPLHF
TGTGCCTGGAGTGTTAGGACAGGGGGTTTGTCACCCCTCCACTTT
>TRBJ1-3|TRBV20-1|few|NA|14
CSASRPISGNTIYF
TGCAGTGCTAGTAGACCGATCTCTGGAAACACCATATATTTT
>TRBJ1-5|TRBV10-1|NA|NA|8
CASQPQHF
TGCGCCAGTCAGCCCCAGCATTTT
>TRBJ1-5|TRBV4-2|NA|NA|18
CASSQDPEGGLLHQPQHF
TGTGCCAGCAGCCAAGATCCCGAAGGGGGATTACTGCATCAGCCCCAGCATTTT
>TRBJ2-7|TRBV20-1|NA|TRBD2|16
CSARDTLAGLIYEQYF
TGCAGTGCTAGAGATACACTAGCGGGGCTTATCTACGAGCAGTACTTC
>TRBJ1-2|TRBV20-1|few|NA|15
CSARVGFGRRDGYTF
TGCAGTGCTAGAGTTGGGTTCGGGAGGCGGGATGGCTACACCTTC
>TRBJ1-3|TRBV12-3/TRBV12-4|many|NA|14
CASSQAFSGNTIYF
TGTGCCAGCAGTCAGGCCTTCTCTGGAAACACCATATATTTT
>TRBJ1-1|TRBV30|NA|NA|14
CAWSGLGGAGEAFF
TGTGCCTGGAGTGGGCTCGGGGGGGCCGGTGAAGCTTTCTTT
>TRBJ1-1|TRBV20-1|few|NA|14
CSARVPGKNTEAFF
TGCAGTGCTAGAGTACCCGGTAAGAACACTGAAGCTTTCTTT
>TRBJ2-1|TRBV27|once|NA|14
CASSFWLQHNEQFF
TGTGCCAGCAGTTTTTGGCTACAACACAATGAGCAGTTCTTC
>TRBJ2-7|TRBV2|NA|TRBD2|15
CASSIAGGPTYEQYF
TGTGCCAGCAGTATAGCGGGGGGGCCAACCTACGAGCAGTACTTC
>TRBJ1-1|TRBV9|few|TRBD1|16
CASSVERDRGNTEAFF
TGTGCCAGCAGCGTAGAGCGGGACAGGGGGAATACTGAAGCTTTCTTT
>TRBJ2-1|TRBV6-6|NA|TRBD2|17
CASSYSRRGGSYNEQFF
TGTGCCAGCAGTTACTCGAGGCGGGGGGGCTCCTACAATGAGCAGTTCTTC